The 21 T cell receptor beta chains below all came from one sample that was sequenced in a study of OX40 agonist ivuxolimab in advanced cancers. The method was immunoSEQ multiplex PCR; TCRdb's version includes in-frame clones alone and lacks a portion of them. The table lists about 60,000 clones, about 86% of them singletons. The specimen was CD4+ or CD8+ T cells sorted from blood, collected in a trial of the OX40 agonist ivuxolimab. All receptors come from an adult with an advanced solid tumor such as melanoma, head and neck, liver or kidney cancer.

This clone was found a few times. This chain joins TRBV5-1 and TRBJ2-7; 7 bases agree with TRBD1. CDR3 size: 15 residues. The V segment lost 6 bases and the J segment 3 bases; nucleotides outside the gene matches: 12. Germline lookup yields CDR1 SGHRS and CDR2 YFSETQ. The CDR3 DNA sequence: TGCGCCAGCACCCCAAGTACAGGGGCCGGCTACGAGCAGTACTTC. It is translated as CASTPSTGAGYEQYF.

This clone was seen only once. The V gene is TRBV5-1, the J gene TRBJ2-7; D uncertain. Germline V gene sequence: CDR1 SGHRS, CDR2 YFSETQ. The CDR3 covers 13 residues. Trimming left V 5 bases short and J 4 bases short, with 13 bases between. The CDR3 DNA sequence: TGCGCCAGCAGGGCCGGGTCCATGTACGAGCAGTACTTC. Protein: CASRAGSMYEQYF.

This chain joins TRBV6-1 and TRBJ1-5; perhaps TRBD1 as D (5 bases). CDR1 is MNHNS, CDR2 SASEGT, per germline. The CDR3 length is 12 residues. The ends were cut back, 7 bases at V and 7 bases at J, with 11 bases in the middle. The CDR3 region has the DNA TGTGCCAGCATTCTAGGGGTGCAGCCCCAGCATTTT. Translating gives CASILGVQPQHF.

The V gene is TRBV5-1, the J gene TRBJ1-1, with 7 bases that match TRBD1. Per germline, CDR1 SGHRS and CDR2 YFSETQ. J was trimmed by 3 bases and V by 4 bases; bases with no gene match: 6. The CDR3 contains 14 residues. In nucleotides, the CDR3 is TGCGCCAGCAGCCAGGGGGTAAGGTACACTGAAGCTTTCTTT. Amino acid sequence: CASSQGVRYTEAFF.

The gene calls are TRBV5-1 and TRBJ1-1, with D unresolved. V lost 4 bases, J lost 8 bases, and 12 bases lay in between. Germline values: CDR1 SGHRS, CDR2 YFSETQ. The CDR3 is made up of 12 amino acids. The CDR3: CASSPPSIEAFF. The CDR3 coding sequence is TGCGCCAGCAGCCCCCCTTCCATAGAAGCTTTCTTT.

The CDR3 protein is CASSFAGHTEAFF. For the CDR3, the DNA is TGCGCCAGCAGCTTCGCGGGGCACACTGAAGCTTTCTTT. The chain has TRBV5-1 and TRBJ1-1; D may be TRBD1 (5 bases). Trimming took 2 bases from V and 3 from J, leaving 8 bases between them. This CDR3 spans 13 amino acids. The germline gives CDR1 SGHRS, CDR2 YFSETQ. Based on the CDR3 plus reference TRBV5-1 and TRBJ1-1, the full variable domain is KAGVTQTPRYLIKTRGQQVTLSCSPISGHRSVSWYQQTPGQGLQFLFEYFSETQRNKGNFPGRFSGRQFSNSRSEMNVSTLELGDSALYLCASSFAGHTEAFFGQGTRLTVV.

The V call is TRBV5-1, the J call TRBJ1-2; no clear D gene. V was clipped by 4 bases and J by 1 base, with 17 bases between them. In germline, CDR1 is SGHRS, CDR2 YFSETQ. The CDR3 contains 16 residues. This chain's CDR3 is CASSKLLEGLNYGYTF. The CDR3 DNA reads TGCGCCAGCAGCAAATTGCTGGAAGGGCTTAACTATGGCTACACCTTC.

The chain uses TRBV18 and TRBJ2-1, with 7 bases lining up with TRBD2. Germline trimming cut 2 bases from V and 4 bases from J; bases unmatched to any gene: 2. The CDR3 spans 14 residues. Germline CDR1 KGHSH, CDR2 LQKENI. For the CDR3, the DNA is TGTGCCAGCTCACCAGCTAGCGGATACAATGAGCAGTTCTTC. Protein sequence: CASSPASGYNEQFF.

The chain has TRBV10-2 and TRBJ1-1; possible D gene TRBD1, 5 bases. This CDR3 is built from 13 residues. The V gene's germline CDR1 is WSHSY and CDR2 SAAADI. Trimming took off 1 base at V and 5 bases at J, with 8 bases between the two ends. As DNA, the CDR3 is TGCGCCAGCAGTGAGTTCGGGGGAACTGAAGCTTTCTTT. Residues: CASSEFGGTEAFF.

The CDR3 loop is CAWNQGRVDTQYF. Written as DNA, the CDR3 is TGTGCCTGGAACCAGGGGAGGGTAGATACGCAGTATTTT. The V call is TRBV30, the J call TRBJ2-3; a weak D match, TRBD2 (7 bases). The V gene's germline CDR1 is GTSNPN and CDR2 SVGIG (reference sequence). Trimming took off 4 bases at V and 5 bases at J, with 13 bases between the two ends. This CDR3 region has 13 residues.

The chain has TRBV25-1 and TRBJ2-3, with D possibly TRBD1 on 5 matching bases. Per the germline V gene, CDR1 is MGHDK and CDR2 is SYGVNS. Trimming removed 3 bases at V and 4 bases at J, with 11 bases between. The CDR3 is 14 amino acids. CDR3 nucleotides: TGTGCCAGCAGTGATCCCAGGGTCGCAGATACGCAGTATTTT. It encodes CASSDPRVADTQYF.

This rearrangement joins TRBV7-6 to TRBJ2-2; tentative D call: TRBD2 (6 bases). Germline-derived CDR1 and CDR2 are SGHVS and FNYEAQ. CDR3 length: 14 residues. The V and J ends lost 1 base and 7 bases respectively, with 10 bases between them. This chain's CDR3 is CASSLGDGGGELFF. The CDR3 DNA follows: TGTGCCAGCAGCTTAGGAGACGGGGGCGGGGAGCTGTTTTTT.

The chain has TRBV19 and TRBJ1-6; no firm D call. CDR3 size: 15 residues. CDR1 and CDR2 (germline): LNHDA, SQIVND (reference sequence). Between the trimmed V and J ends, which lost 3 bases and 1 base, there was a span of 7 bases. The CDR3 region has the DNA TGTGCCAGTAGTATTCACAGTTCCTATAATTCACCCCTCCACTTT. This codes for CASSIHSSYNSPLHF. The whole variable domain, filled in from reference TRBV19 and TRBJ1-6, reads DGGITQSPKYLFRKEGQNVTLSCEQNLNHDAMYWYRQDPGQGLRLIYYSQIVNDFQKGDIAEGYSVSREKKESFPLTVTSAQKNPTAFYLCASSIHSSYNSPLHFGNGTRLTVT.

Only one count was recorded for this clone. J is TRBJ2-7 and V is TRBV7-9; D ambiguous. CDR1 is SEHNR and CDR2 is FQNEAQ in the germline V gene (reference sequence). V was clipped by 4 bases and J by 1 base, with 8 bases between them. CDR3 length equals 13 residues. The DNA of the CDR3 is TGTGCCAGCAGCTCGTCCTTTTCCTACGAGCAGTACTTC. As protein: CASSSSFSYEQYF.

This chain joins TRBV25-1 and TRBJ1-2; D is perhaps TRBD1 (5 bases). Trimming removed 0 bases from V and 2 bases from J, with 10 bases in between. The germline gives CDR1 MGHDK, CDR2 SYGVNS. The CDR3 is made up of 15 amino acids. Here the CDR3 DNA reads TGTGCCAGCAGTGAATATGGAAAGGGGAACTATGGCTACACCTTC. This codes for CASSEYGKGNYGYTF.

The rearrangement links TRBV25-1 to TRBJ1-5, with a possible D match to TRBD1 (5 bases). The CDR3 loop spans 14 amino acids. Trimming removed 1 base from V and 7 bases from J, with 11 bases in between. Germline V gene lookup returns CDR1 MGHDK and CDR2 SYGVNS. The CDR3 region is CASSESNRRQPQHF. The CDR3, as DNA: TGTGCCAGCAGTGAATCCAACAGGAGGCAGCCCCAGCATTTT.

J is TRBJ2-3 and V is TRBV27; D gene unclear. CDR3 length: 15 amino acids. Germline CDR1 MNHEY, CDR2 SMNVEV (reference sequence). V was clipped by 6 bases and J by 0 bases, with 13 bases between them. The CDR3 spells CASRDYRSSTDTQYF. The CDR3 DNA reads as TGTGCCAGCAGGGATTACAGATCTAGCACAGATACGCAGTATTTT.

CDR3 DNA: TGTGCCAGTAGTCTGACAGGTTTCTTTAACTATGGCTACACCTTC. Its protein product is CASSLTGFFNYGYTF. V gene TRBV19 combines with J gene TRBJ1-2, with D tentatively TRBD1 (6 bases). V gave up 5 bases and J gave up 1 base, with 14 bases separating them. Germline CDR1 and CDR2: LNHDA and SQIVND (reference sequence). This CDR3 has 15 residues.

The chain carries TRBV6-6 and TRBJ2-7; D is ambiguous. There are 16 residues in the CDR3. Trimming took off 4 bases at V and 2 bases at J, with 18 bases between the two ends. Germline lookup yields CDR1 MNHNY and CDR2 SVGAGI (reference sequence). CDR3 DNA sequence: TGTGCCAGCAGTTCCGCCCCTGGCGGACCCGCCTACGAGCAGTACTTC. The encoded protein is CASSSAPGGPAYEQYF.

CDR3 sequence: CASNIRGMNTEAFF. CDR3 DNA sequence: TGTGCCAGCAACATCAGGGGGATGAACACTGAAGCTTTCTTT. The rearrangement uses TRBV7-2 and TRBJ1-1; 7 nucleotides match TRBD1. After removal of 7 bases from V and 0 bases from J, the junction contained 5 bases not matched to a gene. In germline, CDR1 is SGHTA, CDR2 FQGNSA. This CDR3 is 14 amino acids long. Using reference TRBV7-2 and TRBJ1-1 for the parts outside the CDR3, the full variable domain is GAGVSQSPSNKVTEKGKDVELRCDPISGHTALYWYRQSLGQGLEFLIYFQGNSAPDKSGLPSDRFSAERTGGSVSTLTIQRTQQEDSAVYLCASNIRGMNTEAFFGQGTRLTVV.

The chain is built from TRBV2 and TRBJ2-5; D gene ambiguous. The CDR3 length is 12 residues. CDR1 SNHLY and CDR2 FYNNEI come from the germline V gene. V lost 6 bases and J lost 5, with 10 bases in between. The CDR3 DNA sequence: TGTGCCAGCAGGGTGGGCAGGGAGACCCAGTACTTC. This encodes CASRVGRETQYF. The variable domain in full, completed from reference TRBV2 and TRBJ2-5, reads EPEVTQTPSHQVTQMGQEVILRCVPISNHLYFYWYRQILGQKVEFLVSFYNNEISEKSEIFDDQFSVERPDGSNFTLKIRSTKLEDSAMYFCASRVGRETQYFGPGTRLLVL.